This TCR beta chain was sequenced in a study of control samples from healthy donors and cancer patients. This CDR3 has 12 residues. Germline assignment: CDR1 MNHEY and CDR2 SVGAGI. V was pared by 8 bases and J by 3 bases, with 9 bases between. This clone was observed a single time. The data were produced by immunoSEQ multiplex PCR, yet TCRdb's version contains in-frame clones alone and is incomplete. The sample contains 190,000 or so clones, 85% to 95% of which appear only once. This chain links TRBV6-5 with TRBJ2-3; tentative D call: TRBD2 (5 bases). The TCR originated in a man between 18 and 35 years old in good health. The sample comprised blood. CDR3 sequence reads: CASQLETDTQYF. Written as DNA, the CDR3 is TGTGCCAGCCAACTAGAGACAGATACGCAGTATTTT.